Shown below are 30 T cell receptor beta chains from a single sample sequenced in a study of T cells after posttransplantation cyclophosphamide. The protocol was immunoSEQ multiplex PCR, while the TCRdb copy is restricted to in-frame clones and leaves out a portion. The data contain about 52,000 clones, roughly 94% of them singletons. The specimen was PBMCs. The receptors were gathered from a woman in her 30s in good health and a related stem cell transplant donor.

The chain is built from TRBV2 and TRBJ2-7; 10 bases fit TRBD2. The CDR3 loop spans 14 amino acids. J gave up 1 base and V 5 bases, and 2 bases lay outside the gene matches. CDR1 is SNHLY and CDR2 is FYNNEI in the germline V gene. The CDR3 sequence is CASSRTSGSYEQYF. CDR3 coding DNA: TGTGCCAGCAGTCGGACTAGCGGATCCTACGAGCAGTACTTC.

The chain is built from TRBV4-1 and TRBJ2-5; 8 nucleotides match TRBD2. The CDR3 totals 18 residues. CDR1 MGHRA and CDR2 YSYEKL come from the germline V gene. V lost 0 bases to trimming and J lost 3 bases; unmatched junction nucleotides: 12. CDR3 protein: CASSQEVTGGLAKETQYF. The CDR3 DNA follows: TGCGCCAGCAGCCAAGAGGTAACGGGGGGGCTGGCCAAAGAGACCCAGTACTTC.

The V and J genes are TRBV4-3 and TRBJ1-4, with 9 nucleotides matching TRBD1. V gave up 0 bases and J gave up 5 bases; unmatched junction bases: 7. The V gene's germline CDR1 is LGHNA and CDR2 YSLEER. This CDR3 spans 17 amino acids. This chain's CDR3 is CASSQDLTGGSNEKLFF. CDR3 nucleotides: TGCGCCAGCAGCCAAGATCTAACAGGGGGCTCGAATGAAAAACTGTTTTTT.

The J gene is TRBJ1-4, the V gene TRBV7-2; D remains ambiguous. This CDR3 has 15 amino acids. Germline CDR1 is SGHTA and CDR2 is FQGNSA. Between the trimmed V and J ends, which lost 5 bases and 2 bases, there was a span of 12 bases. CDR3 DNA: TGTGCCAGCAGCCCAAGAGTTTCGACTAATGAAAAACTGTTTTTT. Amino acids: CASSPRVSTNEKLFF.

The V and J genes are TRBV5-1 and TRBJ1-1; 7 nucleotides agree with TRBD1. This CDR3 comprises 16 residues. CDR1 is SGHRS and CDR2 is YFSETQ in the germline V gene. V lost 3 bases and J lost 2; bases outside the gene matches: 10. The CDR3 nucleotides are TGCGCCAGCAGCTCCGAATCGACAGGGCCAAACACTGAAGCTTTCTTT. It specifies CASSSESTGPNTEAFF.

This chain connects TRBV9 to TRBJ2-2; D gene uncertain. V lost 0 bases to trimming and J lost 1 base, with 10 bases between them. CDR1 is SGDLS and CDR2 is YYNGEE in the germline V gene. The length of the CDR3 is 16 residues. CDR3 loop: CASSVAPYLNTGELFF. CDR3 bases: TGTGCCAGCAGCGTAGCACCGTACTTGAACACCGGGGAGCTGTTTTTT.

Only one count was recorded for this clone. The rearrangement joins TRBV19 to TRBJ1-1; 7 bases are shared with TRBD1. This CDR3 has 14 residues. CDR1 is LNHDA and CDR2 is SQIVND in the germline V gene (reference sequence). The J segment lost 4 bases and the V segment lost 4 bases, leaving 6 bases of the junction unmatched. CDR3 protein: CASSTWDSSTEAFF. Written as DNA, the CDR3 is TGTGCCAGTAGTACTTGGGACAGCAGCACTGAAGCTTTCTTT.

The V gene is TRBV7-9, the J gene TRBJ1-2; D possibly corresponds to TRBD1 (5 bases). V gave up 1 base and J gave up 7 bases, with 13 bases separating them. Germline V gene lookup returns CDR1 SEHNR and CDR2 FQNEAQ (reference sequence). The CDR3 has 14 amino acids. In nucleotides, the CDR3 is TGTGCCAGCAGCTTAGGGGGGGATTTGGGTGGCTACACCTTC. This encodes CASSLGGDLGGYTF.

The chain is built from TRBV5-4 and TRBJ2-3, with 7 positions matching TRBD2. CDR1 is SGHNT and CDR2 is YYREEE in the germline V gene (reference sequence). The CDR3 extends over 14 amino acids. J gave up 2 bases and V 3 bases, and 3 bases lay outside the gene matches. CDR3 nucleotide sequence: TGTGCCAGCAGCTCTAGCGGCGACACAGATACGCAGTATTTT. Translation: CASSSSGDTDTQYF.

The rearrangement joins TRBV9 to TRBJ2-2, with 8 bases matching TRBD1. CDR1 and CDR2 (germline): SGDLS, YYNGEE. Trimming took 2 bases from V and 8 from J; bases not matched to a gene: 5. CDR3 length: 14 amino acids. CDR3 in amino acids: CASSVTGGRGELFF. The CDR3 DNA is TGTGCCAGCAGCGTCACAGGGGGACGGGGGGAGCTGTTTTTT.

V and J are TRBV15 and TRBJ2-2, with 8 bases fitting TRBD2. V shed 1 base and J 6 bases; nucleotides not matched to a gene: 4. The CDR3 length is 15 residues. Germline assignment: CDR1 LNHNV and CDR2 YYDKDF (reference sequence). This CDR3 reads CATSRAGGGSGELFF. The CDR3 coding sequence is TGTGCCACCAGCAGAGCCGGGGGGGGCTCCGGGGAGCTGTTTTTT. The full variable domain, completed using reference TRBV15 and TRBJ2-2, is DAMVIQNPRYQVTQFGKPVTLSCSQTLNHNVMYWYQQKSSQAPKLLFHYYDKDFNNEADTPDNFQSRRPNTSFCFLDIRSPGLGDTAMYLCATSRAGGGSGELFFGEGSRLTVL.

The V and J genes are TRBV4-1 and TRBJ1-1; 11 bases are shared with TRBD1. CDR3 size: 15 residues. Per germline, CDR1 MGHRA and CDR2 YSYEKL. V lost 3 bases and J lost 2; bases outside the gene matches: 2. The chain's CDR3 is CASSHRTGGNTEAFF. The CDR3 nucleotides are TGCGCCAGCAGCCACCGGACAGGGGGCAACACTGAAGCTTTCTTT.

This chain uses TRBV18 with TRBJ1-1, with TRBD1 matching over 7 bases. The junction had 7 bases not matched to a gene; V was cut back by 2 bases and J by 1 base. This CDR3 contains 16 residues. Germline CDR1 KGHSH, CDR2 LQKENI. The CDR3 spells CASSPAGTVGNTEAFF. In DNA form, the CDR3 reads TGTGCCAGCTCACCAGCCGGGACAGTAGGGAACACTGAAGCTTTCTTT.

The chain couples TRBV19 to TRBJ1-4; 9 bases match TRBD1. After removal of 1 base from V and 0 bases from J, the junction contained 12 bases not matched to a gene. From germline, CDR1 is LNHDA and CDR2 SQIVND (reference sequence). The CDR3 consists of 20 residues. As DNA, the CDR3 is TGTGCCAGTAGTATAGGCCCCTCGGACAGGGACAGGGCAACTAATGAAAAACTGTTTTTT. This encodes CASSIGPSDRDRATNEKLFF. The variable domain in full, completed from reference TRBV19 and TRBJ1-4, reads DGGITQSPKYLFRKEGQNVTLSCEQNLNHDAMYWYRQDPGQGLRLIYYSQIVNDFQKGDIAEGYSVSREKKESFPLTVTSAQKNPTAFYLCASSIGPSDRDRATNEKLFFGSGTQLSVL.

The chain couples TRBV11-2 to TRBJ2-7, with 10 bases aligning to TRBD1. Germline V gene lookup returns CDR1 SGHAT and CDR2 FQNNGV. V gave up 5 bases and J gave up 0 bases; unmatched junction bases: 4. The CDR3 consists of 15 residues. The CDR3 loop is CASSPGTGDSYEQYF. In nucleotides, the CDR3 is TGTGCCAGCAGCCCCGGGACAGGGGACTCCTACGAGCAGTACTTC.

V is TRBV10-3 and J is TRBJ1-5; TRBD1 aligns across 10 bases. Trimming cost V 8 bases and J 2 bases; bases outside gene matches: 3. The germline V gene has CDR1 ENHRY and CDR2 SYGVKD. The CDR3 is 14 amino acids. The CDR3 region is CAIGDRGGNQPQHF. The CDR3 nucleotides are TGTGCCATCGGGGACAGGGGAGGCAATCAGCCCCAGCATTTT.

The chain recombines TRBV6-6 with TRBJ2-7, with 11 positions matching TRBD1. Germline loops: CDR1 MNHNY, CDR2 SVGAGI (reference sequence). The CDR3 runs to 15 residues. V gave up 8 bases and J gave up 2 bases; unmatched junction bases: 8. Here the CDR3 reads CASGATGQGAYEQYF. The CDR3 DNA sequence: TGTGCCAGCGGCGCTACGGGACAGGGGGCCTACGAGCAGTACTTC.

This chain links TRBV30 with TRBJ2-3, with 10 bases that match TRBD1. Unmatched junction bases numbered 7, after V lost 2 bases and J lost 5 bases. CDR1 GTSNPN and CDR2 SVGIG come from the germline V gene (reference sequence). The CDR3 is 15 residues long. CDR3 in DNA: TGTGCCTGGAGTATCTTGACAGGGGGCCGAGATACGCAGTATTTT. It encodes CAWSILTGGRDTQYF. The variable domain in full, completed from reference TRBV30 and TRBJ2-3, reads SQTIHQWPATLVQPVGSPLSLECTVEGTSNPNLYWYRQAAGRGLQLLFYSVGIGQISSEVPQNLSASRPQDRQFILSSKKLLLSDSGFYLCAWSILTGGRDTQYFGPGTRLTVL.

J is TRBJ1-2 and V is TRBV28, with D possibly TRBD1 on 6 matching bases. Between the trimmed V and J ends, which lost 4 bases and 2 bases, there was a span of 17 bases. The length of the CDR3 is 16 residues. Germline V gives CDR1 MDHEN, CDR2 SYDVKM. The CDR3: CASSSIYRVVNYGYTF. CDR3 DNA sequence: TGTGCCAGCAGTTCAATATACAGGGTAGTAAACTATGGCTACACCTTC.

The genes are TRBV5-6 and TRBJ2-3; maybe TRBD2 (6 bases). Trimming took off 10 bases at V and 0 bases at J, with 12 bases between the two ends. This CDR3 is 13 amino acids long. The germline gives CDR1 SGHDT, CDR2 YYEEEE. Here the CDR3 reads CAAGQVSTDTQYF. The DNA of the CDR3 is TGTGCCGCGGGGCAGGTTAGCACAGATACGCAGTATTTT.

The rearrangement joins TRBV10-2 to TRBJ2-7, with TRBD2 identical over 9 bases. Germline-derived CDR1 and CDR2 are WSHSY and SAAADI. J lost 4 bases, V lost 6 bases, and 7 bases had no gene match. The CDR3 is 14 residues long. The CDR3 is CASREPGLAYEQYF. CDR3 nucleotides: TGCGCCAGCAGGGAACCGGGACTAGCATACGAGCAGTACTTC.

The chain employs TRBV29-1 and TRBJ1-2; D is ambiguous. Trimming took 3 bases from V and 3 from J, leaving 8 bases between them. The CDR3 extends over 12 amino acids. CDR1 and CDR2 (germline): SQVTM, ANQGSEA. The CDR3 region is CSVDREDYGYTF. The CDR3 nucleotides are TGCAGCGTTGATCGGGAAGACTATGGCTACACCTTC. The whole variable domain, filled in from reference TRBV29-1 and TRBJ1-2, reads SAVISQKPSRDICQRGTSLTIQCQVDSQVTMMFWYRQQPGQSLTLIATANQGSEATYESGFVIDKFPISRPNLTFSTLTVSNMSPEDSSIYLCSVDREDYGYTFGSGTRLTVV.

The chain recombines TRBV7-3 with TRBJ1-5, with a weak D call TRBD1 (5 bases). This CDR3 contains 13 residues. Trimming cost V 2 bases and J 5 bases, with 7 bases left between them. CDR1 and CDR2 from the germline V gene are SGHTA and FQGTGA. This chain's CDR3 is CASSLDSHQPQHF. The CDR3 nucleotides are TGTGCCAGCAGCTTAGACAGCCATCAGCCCCAGCATTTT.

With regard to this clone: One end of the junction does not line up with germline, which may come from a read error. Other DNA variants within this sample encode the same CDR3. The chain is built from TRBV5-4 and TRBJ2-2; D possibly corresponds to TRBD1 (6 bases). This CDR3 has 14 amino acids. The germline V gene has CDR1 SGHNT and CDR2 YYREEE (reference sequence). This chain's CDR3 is CASRMGQNTGELFF. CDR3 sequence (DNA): TGTGCCAGCAGAATGGGACAAAACACCGGGGAACTGTTTTTT.

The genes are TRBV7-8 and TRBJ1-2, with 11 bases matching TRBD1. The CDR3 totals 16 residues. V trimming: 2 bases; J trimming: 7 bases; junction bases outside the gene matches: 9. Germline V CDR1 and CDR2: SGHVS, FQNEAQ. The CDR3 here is CASSLSPGTGGRGYTF. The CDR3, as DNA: TGTGCCAGCAGCTTATCCCCGGGGACAGGGGGTCGTGGCTACACCTTC.

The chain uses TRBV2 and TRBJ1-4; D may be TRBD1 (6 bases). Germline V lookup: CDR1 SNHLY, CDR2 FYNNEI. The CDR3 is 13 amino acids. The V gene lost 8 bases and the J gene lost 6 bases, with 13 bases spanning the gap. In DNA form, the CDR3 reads TGTGCCAGCCACAGGGATAAGGATGAAAAACTGTTTTTT. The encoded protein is CASHRDKDEKLFF.

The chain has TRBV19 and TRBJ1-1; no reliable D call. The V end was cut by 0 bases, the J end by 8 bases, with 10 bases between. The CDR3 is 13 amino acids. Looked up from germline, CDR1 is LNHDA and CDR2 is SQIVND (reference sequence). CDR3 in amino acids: CASSIEFGVEAFF. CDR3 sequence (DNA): TGTGCCAGTAGTATAGAGTTCGGAGTCGAAGCTTTCTTT.

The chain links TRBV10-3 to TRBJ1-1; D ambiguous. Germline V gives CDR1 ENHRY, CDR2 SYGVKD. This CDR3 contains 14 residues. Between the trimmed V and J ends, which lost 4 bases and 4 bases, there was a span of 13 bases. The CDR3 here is CAISAGISGTEAFF. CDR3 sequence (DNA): TGTGCCATCAGTGCGGGGATATCGGGCACTGAAGCTTTCTTT.

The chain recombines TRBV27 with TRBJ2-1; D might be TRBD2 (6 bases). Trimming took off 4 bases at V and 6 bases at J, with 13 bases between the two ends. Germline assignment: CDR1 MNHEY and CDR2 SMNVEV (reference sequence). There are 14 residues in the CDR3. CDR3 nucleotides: TGTGCCAGCAGTTCAACCTCCGGGGGCAATGAGCAGTTCTTC. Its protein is CASSSTSGGNEQFF.

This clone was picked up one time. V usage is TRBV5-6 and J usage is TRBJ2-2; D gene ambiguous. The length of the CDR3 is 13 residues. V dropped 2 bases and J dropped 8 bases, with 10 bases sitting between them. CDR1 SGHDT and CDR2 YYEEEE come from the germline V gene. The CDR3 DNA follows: TGTGCCAGCAGCTTCGTGAGTTCAGGGGAGCTGTTTTTT. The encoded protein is CASSFVSSGELFF.